Listed here is a single T cell receptor (beta chain). No cognate antigen has been identified for it. Within one base of it there is no much larger clone, and no base qualities were kept. The sample belongs to a study of T-cell memory formation after mild COVID-19 (dated by TCRdb to the early 2020s). Describing the broader study: TCR sequence clusters from the two donors were largely donor specific. In a couple of donors, T-cell clones that expanded and contracted after mild COVID-19 were followed by sequencing TCRalpha and TCRbeta repertoires longitudinally. The cohort was made up of two young adult volunteers, one female and one male, who were previously healthy.

Instrument on record: Illumina NovaSeq 6000. TCRalpha and TCRbeta cDNA libraries were built by 5'RACE with constant-segment primers, adding sample barcodes and unique molecular identifiers. RNA was extracted from every sample with Trizol reagent. Libraries were amplified in two PCR steps, with a second sample barcode and Illumina TruSeq adapters added in the second step. Sequencing of libraries was performed on an Illumina NovaSeq with 2 x 150 bp paired-end reads. As for the original processing: The reads were demultiplexed and collapsed into UMI-guided consensus sequences using migec v1.2.7. With mixcr v2.1.11, UMI consensuses were aligned to TRA and TRB V and J templates and assembled into clonotypes. Clonotypes were classified as expanded or contracted when called significant by both edgeR and NoisET, with noise models trained on biological replicates. For edgeR calls, the cutoffs were a false discovery rate-adjusted p below 0.01 and a log2 fold-change threshold of 1. As an exploratory analysis of dynamics, PCA with hierarchical clustering was applied to max-normalized trajectories of the 1000 most abundant clonotypes. Separately sequenced CD4+ and CD8+ repertoires were used to assign the CD4 or CD8 phenotype of responding clones. Using fastp at Q25 and MiXCR, TCRdb reprocessed the public reads and kept productive beta chains. Entries that share a CDR3 protein sequence are merged under the most common genes and DNA. In this record, the V and J calls reflect TCRdb's handling and not the investigators' own analysis. The sample yields around 200,000 distinct CDR3 sequences; about 10% were counted once. Together, the top ten hold approximately 2.8% of the sample.

Ficoll-Paque density gradient centrifugation was the method used to isolate PBMCs. What the research found in general, with its limitations: The study included only a couple of mild cases, and larger cohorts that include severe cases with pre-infection samples were judged to be necessary. Contracting CD4+ clones appeared mostly in the CM and EM memory subsets, whereas CD8+ clones were enriched in EMRA. The second-wave clones that peaked on day 37 were not confirmed to be SARS-CoV-2 specific. Clones that contracted from day 15 to 85 showed balanced CD4/CD8 phenotypes, whereas a second wave of clones that expanded from day 15 to 37 leaned towards CD4+. Some responding clones were detected in pre-infection memory, which suggested that pre-existing cross-reactive memory T cells had joined the SARS-CoV-2 response.

The cysteine opens and the phenylalanine closes a CDR3 of 16 amino acids. Left in the record is the CDR3 DNA by itself, 48 bases read in frame from the first base. The germline V gene supplies CDR1 SGHAT and CDR2 FQNNGV. V is shortened by 2 bases, J by 0 bases, and the region joining them spans 11 bases. The sequenced sample was PBMCs or a T cell subset sorted from them (not recorded which). The rearranged segments are TRBV11-2 and TRBJ1-3; a tentative D match to TRBD1 spans 5 bases. The source is a man aged 18-30 years who had mild COVID-19 (a few samples of this study predate the infection). The sample titles of this study are shuffled in the database, so cell type and time point are left out; the donor was told from shared clones. This receptor carries the CDR3 CASSLSQGVSGNTIYF. Here is the DNA: TGTGCCAGCAGCTTATCGCAGGGTGTCTCTGGAAACACCATATATTTT.